A selection of T cell receptor beta chains follows, all from one sample in a study of blood T cell repertoires in COVID-19. Sequencing was performed with immunoSEQ multiplex PCR; in TCRdb, only in-frame clones are kept and a portion is missing. The repertoire holds about 670,000 clones, about nine tenths seen once, with over 0.2% in the top ten. The sample consisted of peripheral blood. Source of these receptors: a young woman with acute or convalescent COVID-19. The CDR3 runs from the conserved cysteine through the conserved F or W. D genes are given only for firm matches. Not all rows give a size; the values are once, few, many and, for expanded clones, a class.

J gene	V gene	D gene	clone size	CDR3 protein	CDR3 DNA
TRBJ1-1	TRBV5-1	-	-	CASSSVQGPNTEAFF	TGCGCCAGCAGCTCCGTGCAGGGGCCGAACACTGAAGCTTTCTTT
TRBJ1-1	TRBV5-1	-	-	CASSLVLEGTEAFF	TGCGCCAGCAGCTTGGTATTAGAGGGCACTGAAGCTTTCTTT
TRBJ1-4	TRBV29-1	-	-	CSVSSGNEKLFF	TGCAGCGTTAGTTCGGGTAATGAAAAACTGTTTTTT
TRBJ1-2	TRBV28	-	-	CASSFHTPNYGYTF	TGTGCCAGCAGTTTCCACACCCCCAACTATGGCTACACCTTC
TRBJ1-5	TRBV5-6	TRBD1	-	CASSPDRERDQPQHF	TGTGCCAGCAGCCCCGACAGGGAGAGAGATCAGCCCCAGCATTTT
TRBJ1-2	TRBV3-1/TRBV3-2	-	-	CASSQGSGANYGYTF	TGTGCCAGCAGCCAAGGTAGCGGGGCCAACTATGGCTACACCTTC
TRBJ1-1	TRBV14	-	-	CASSPTGWGNTEAFF	TGTGCCAGCAGCCCAACGGGGTGGGGGAACACTGAAGCTTTCTTT
TRBJ1-2	TRBV7-8	-	-	CASSLREGDYGYTF	TGTGCCAGCAGCTTACGGGAGGGTGACTATGGCTACACCTTC
TRBJ2-7	TRBV9	TRBD1	-	CASSVSGGSDEQYF	TGTGCCAGCAGCGTATCAGGGGGCTCCGACGAGCAGTACTTC
TRBJ2-3	TRBV5-1	-	-	CASSLDRSTDTQYF	TGCGCCAGCAGCTTGGACAGAAGCACAGATACGCAGTATTTT
TRBJ1-6	TRBV30	-	-	CAWTAGESPLHF	TGTGCCTGGACCGCAGGGGAATCACCCCTCCACTTT
TRBJ2-4	TRBV7-2	-	-	CASSLVGDSLSAKNIQYF	TGTGCCAGCAGCTTAGTGGGGGACTCCCTCTCAGCCAAAAACATTCAGTACTTC
TRBJ1-3	TRBV7-2	-	-	CASSLGDYRVNTIYF	TGTGCCAGCAGCTTAGGGGACTACAGGGTTAACACCATATATTTT
TRBJ1-2	TRBV9	TRBD1	-	CASSVNPGTGNSGYTF	TGTGCCAGCAGCGTAAATCCTGGGACAGGGAATTCTGGCTACACCTTC
TRBJ1-2	TRBV9	-	-	CASSEQDYGYTF	TGTGCCAGCAGCGAACAGGACTATGGCTACACCTTC
TRBJ1-4	TRBV4-1	-	-	CASSQVTLEKLFF	TGCGCCAGCAGCCAGGTGACTTTGGAAAAACTGTTTTTT
TRBJ2-2	TRBV7-9	TRBD2	-	CASSLSGTSGGNTGELFF	TGTGCCAGCAGCTTATCCGGGACTAGCGGGGGTAACACCGGGGAGCTGTTTTTT
TRBJ2-4	TRBV15	-	-	CATSREGSTDIQYF	TGTGCCACCAGCAGAGAGGGCAGCACGGACATTCAGTACTTC
TRBJ2-2	TRBV5-6	-	-	CASSIGGELFF	TGTGCCAGCAGCATCGGCGGGGAGCTGTTTTTT
TRBJ2-2	TRBV19	TRBD1	-	CASSPRTGGSTGELFF	TGTGCCAGTAGTCCAAGGACAGGGGGGAGCACCGGGGAGCTGTTTTTT
TRBJ1-2	TRBV15	TRBD1	-	CATSRDSAGGIYGYTF	TGTGCCACCAGCAGAGATTCGGCAGGGGGTATCTATGGCTACACCTTC
TRBJ2-1	TRBV1	-	-	CTSSQEGGDSYNEQFF	TGCACCAGCAGCCAGGAAGGGGGGGACTCCTACAATGAGCAGTTCTTC
TRBJ2-7	TRBV5-1	TRBD1	-	CASSLAGTGGYEQYF	TGCGCCAGCAGCTTGGCCGGGACAGGGGGCTACGAGCAGTACTTC
TRBJ1-5	TRBV9	-	-	CASSPREGQPQHF	TGTGCCAGCAGCCCAAGGGAGGGCCAGCCCCAGCATTTT
TRBJ2-7	TRBV9	-	once	CASSVVGSGPYEQYF	TGTGCCAGCAGCGTAGTAGGTAGCGGCCCCTACGAGCAGTACTTC
TRBJ1-1	TRBV27	-	few	CASSPIGRGTEAFF	TGTGCCAGCAGTCCAATTGGGCGAGGGACTGAAGCTTTCTTT
TRBJ1-6	TRBV28	-	once	CASSFPGRPHNSPLHF	TGTGCCAGCAGTTTCCCGGGGAGGCCCCATAATTCACCCCTCCACTTT
TRBJ1-4	TRBV7-9	TRBD1	-	CASSRTGTGTEKLFF	TGTGCCAGCAGCCGAACCGGGACAGGGACTGAAAAACTGTTTTTT
TRBJ1-6	TRBV25-1	-	-	CASRPGLWNSPLHF	TGTGCCAGCAGACCCGGACTATGGAATTCACCCCTCCACTTT